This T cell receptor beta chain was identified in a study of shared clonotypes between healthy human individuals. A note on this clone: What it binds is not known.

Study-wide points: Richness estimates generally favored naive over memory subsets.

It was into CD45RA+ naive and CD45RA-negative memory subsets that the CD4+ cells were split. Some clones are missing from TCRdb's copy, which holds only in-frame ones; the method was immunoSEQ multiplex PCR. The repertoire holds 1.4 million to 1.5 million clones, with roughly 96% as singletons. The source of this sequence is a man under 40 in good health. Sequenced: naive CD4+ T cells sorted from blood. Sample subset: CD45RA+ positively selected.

In DNA form, the CDR3 reads TGTGCCAGCAGTTTTGGGGACAGAGTCTCCTACGAGCAGTACTTC. The encoded protein is CASSFGDRVSYEQYF. This chain joins TRBV28 and TRBJ2-7; 7 bases align to TRBD1. Per the germline V gene, CDR1 is MDHEN and CDR2 is SYDVKM. The CDR3 length is 15 residues. Trimming removed 3 bases from V and 0 bases from J; junction bases left unmatched: 5.